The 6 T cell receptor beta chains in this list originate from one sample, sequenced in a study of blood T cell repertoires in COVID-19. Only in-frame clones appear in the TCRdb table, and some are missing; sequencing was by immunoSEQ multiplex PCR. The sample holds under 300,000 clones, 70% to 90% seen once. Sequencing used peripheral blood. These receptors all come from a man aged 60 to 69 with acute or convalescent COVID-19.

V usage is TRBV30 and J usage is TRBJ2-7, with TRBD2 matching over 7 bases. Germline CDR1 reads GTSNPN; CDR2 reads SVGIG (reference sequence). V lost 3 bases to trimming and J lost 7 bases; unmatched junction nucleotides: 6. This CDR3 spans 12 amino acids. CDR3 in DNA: TGTGCCTGGAGGAGGACCGGGGGGGAGCAGTACTTC. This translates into CAWRRTGGEQYF.

The CDR3 DNA is TGTGCCAGCAGCTTAGCGCTTGCAGGGGGCATCGACGAGCAGTACTTC. This translates into CASSLALAGGIDEQYF. V is TRBV7-6 and J is TRBJ2-7; 8 nucleotides line up with TRBD1. In germline, CDR1 is SGHVS, CDR2 FNYEAQ. The V segment lost 0 bases and the J segment 5 bases; nucleotides outside the gene matches: 9. CDR3 length equals 16 residues.

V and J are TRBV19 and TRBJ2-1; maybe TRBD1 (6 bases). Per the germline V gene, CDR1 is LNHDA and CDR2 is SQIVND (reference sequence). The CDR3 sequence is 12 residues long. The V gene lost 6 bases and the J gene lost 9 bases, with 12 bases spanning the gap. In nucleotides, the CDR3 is TGTGCCAGTAGACTACAGGGCTTTGAGCAGTTCTTC. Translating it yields CASRLQGFEQFF.

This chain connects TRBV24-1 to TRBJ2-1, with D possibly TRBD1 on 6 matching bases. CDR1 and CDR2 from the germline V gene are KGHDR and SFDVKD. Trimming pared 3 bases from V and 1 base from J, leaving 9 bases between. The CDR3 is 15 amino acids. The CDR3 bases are TGTGCCACCAGTGATACAGGGTATTCCTACAATGAGCAGTTCTTC. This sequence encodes CATSDTGYSYNEQFF.

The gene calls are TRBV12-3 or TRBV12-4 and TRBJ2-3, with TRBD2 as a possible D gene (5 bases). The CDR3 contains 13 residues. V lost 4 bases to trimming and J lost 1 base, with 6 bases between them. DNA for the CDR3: TGTGCCAGCAGTTCACTAGGCACAGATACGCAGTATTTT. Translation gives CASSSLGTDTQYF.

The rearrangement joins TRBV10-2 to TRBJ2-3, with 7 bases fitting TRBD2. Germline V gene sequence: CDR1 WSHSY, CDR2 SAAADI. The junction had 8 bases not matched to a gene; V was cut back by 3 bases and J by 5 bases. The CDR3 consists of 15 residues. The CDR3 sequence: CASSDVGEGKDTQYF. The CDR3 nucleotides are TGCGCCAGCAGTGATGTAGGGGAGGGCAAAGATACGCAGTATTTT.